What follows are 21 T cell receptor beta chains derived from one specimen sequenced in a study of shared clonotypes between healthy human individuals. The protocol was immunoSEQ multiplex PCR, while the TCRdb copy is restricted to in-frame clones and leaves out a portion. The data show about 2.3 million clones, just over 90% seen once. The sample taken for sequencing was naive CD4+ T cells from PBMCs. Subset in this sample: CD45RA+ positively selected. Receptors originate from a man between 18 and 29 years old in good health. Some clones in this sample may be carry-over from other donors' samples.

As concerns this clone: The same CDR3 arises from other DNA sequences in this sample as well. The chain carries TRBV18 and TRBJ1-2, with D perhaps matching TRBD1 (5 bases). Germline CDR1 and CDR2: KGHSH and LQKENI. This CDR3 is 13 amino acids long. V was pared by 5 bases and J by 5 bases, with 12 bases between. This CDR3 reads CASSEGREYGYTF. The CDR3 nucleotides are TGTGCCAGCTCAGAGGGACGGGAATATGGCTACACCTTC.

This clone was detected only once. The chain recombines TRBV5-8 with TRBJ2-7, with D possibly being TRBD2 (6 bases). The CDR3 runs 14 residues. V gave up 8 bases and J gave up 2 bases, with 17 bases separating them. Germline V gene data show CDR1 as SGHTS and CDR2 as YDEGEE. CDR3 in DNA: TGTGCCAGTCACGAGGCGGGATACGCCTACGAGCAGTACTTC. It codes for CASHEAGYAYEQYF.

The CDR3 spells CASSRGTETEAFF. CDR3 nucleotide sequence: TGTGCCAGTAGTAGAGGGACAGAAACTGAAGCTTTCTTT. This sequence joins TRBV19 and TRBJ1-1; TRBD1 agrees at 7 bases. Germline loops: CDR1 LNHDA, CDR2 SQIVND (reference sequence). The CDR3 length is 13 residues. V dropped 4 bases and J dropped 5; count of bases not matched to a gene: 4.

This clone was counted once. The chain joins TRBV28 to TRBJ2-3; D may be TRBD2 (8 bases). V shed 6 bases and J shed 3 bases, with 19 bases lying between them. Looked up from germline, CDR1 is MDHEN and CDR2 is SYDVKM. CDR3 length equals 16 residues. CDR3 amino acids: CASRGTAGVGTDTQYF. DNA of the CDR3: TGTGCCAGCAGGGGGACAGCGGGAGTAGGTACAGATACGCAGTATTTT.

This rearrangement joins TRBV6-6 to TRBJ1-1; D is ambiguous. CDR1 MNHNY and CDR2 SVGAGI come from the germline V gene (reference sequence). The CDR3 totals 13 residues. V was cut by 3 bases and J by 3 bases, with 8 bases left in between. The CDR3 here is CASSYAVDTEAFF. CDR3 in DNA: TGTGCCAGCAGTTATGCGGTCGACACTGAAGCTTTCTTT.

The rearrangement joins TRBV7-9 to TRBJ1-2, with TRBD1 identical over 10 bases. Germline V gene lookup returns CDR1 SEHNR and CDR2 FQNEAQ (reference sequence). Unmatched junction bases numbered 6, after V lost 5 bases and J lost 6 bases. The CDR3 runs to 14 residues. The CDR3 is CASSILTGGNGYTF. The CDR3 nucleotides read TGTGCCAGCAGCATCTTGACAGGGGGCAATGGCTACACCTTC.

This chain joins TRBV6-4 and TRBJ2-5, with 7 nucleotides matching TRBD2. Germline CDR1 and CDR2: MRHNA and SNTAGT. The V and J ends lost 5 bases and 5 bases, in that order; junction bases with no gene match: 8. This CDR3 is built from 14 residues. The CDR3 DNA follows: TGTGCCAGCAGTCGGGGGAGGGCCCGTGAGACCCAGTACTTC. Protein: CASSRGRARETQYF.

The chain combines TRBV28 with TRBJ1-5; 7 bases agree with TRBD1. Germline CDR1 and CDR2: MDHEN and SYDVKM. This CDR3 region has 16 residues. V dropped 7 bases and J dropped 0; count of bases not matched to a gene: 9. The CDR3 loop is CASTIRGGNSNQPQHF. For the CDR3, the DNA is TGTGCCAGCACCATCAGGGGGGGGAATAGCAATCAGCCCCAGCATTTT.

This clone was detected a few times. J is TRBJ1-1 and V is TRBV28, with D unresolved. In germline, CDR1 is MDHEN, CDR2 SYDVKM. The CDR3 is 11 residues long. V was pared by 10 bases and J by 1 base, with 7 bases between. DNA for the CDR3: TGTGCCATTCAAAAGAACACTGAAGCTTTCTTT. The encoded protein is CAIQKNTEAFF.

The chain recombines TRBV7-2 with TRBJ1-1; 8 bases match TRBD1. The CDR3 has 12 residues. Germline V CDR1 and CDR2: SGHTA, FQGNSA. V shed 5 bases and J 11 bases; nucleotides not matched to a gene: 7. The CDR3, as DNA: TGTGCCAGCAGCCTCAGGGGGCGTGGGGCTTTCTTT. Translating it yields CASSLRGRGAFF.

The J gene is TRBJ2-2, the V gene TRBV18, with D possibly TRBD1 on 6 matching bases. This CDR3 has 12 residues. Looked up from germline, CDR1 is KGHSH and CDR2 is LQKENI. V lost 6 bases and J lost 8, with 10 bases in between. CDR3 sequence: CASSVGTGELFF. In nucleotides, the CDR3 is TGTGCCAGCTCGGTCGGGACAGGGGAGCTGTTTTTT.

As for this clone: Other nucleotide sequences in the sample specify the same CDR3. The V call is TRBV7-2, the J call TRBJ1-5; D not certain. This CDR3 is built from 13 residues. The germline V gene has CDR1 SGHTA and CDR2 FQGNSA. Trimming cost V 5 bases and J 0 bases, with 5 bases left between them. The CDR3 DNA reads as TGTGCCAGCAGCCGGTATAGCAATCAGCCCCAGCATTTT. It specifies CASSRYSNQPQHF.

The chain employs TRBV4-1 and TRBJ2-3; maybe TRBD1 (5 bases). Looked up from germline, CDR1 is MGHRA and CDR2 is YSYEKL. V shed 0 bases and J shed 1 base, with 8 bases lying between them. This CDR3 comprises 15 residues. CDR3 residues: CASSQDRRGTDTQYF. The CDR3 DNA reads TGCGCCAGCAGCCAAGACCGCAGGGGCACAGATACGCAGTATTTT.

V and J are TRBV30 and TRBJ2-1; a possible D gene is TRBD1 (6 bases). The germline gives CDR1 GTSNPN, CDR2 SVGIG (reference sequence). CDR3 length: 15 residues. V was pared by 0 bases and J by 2 bases, with 11 bases between. The CDR3 is CAWSVFRGPYNEQFF. The CDR3 DNA follows: TGTGCCTGGAGTGTTTTCAGGGGCCCCTACAATGAGCAGTTCTTC.

V and J are TRBV19 and TRBJ2-1; the match to TRBD1 covers 7 bases. The CDR3 runs 15 residues. With V trimmed by 5 bases and J by 3 bases, 7 bases remained unmatched. Per the germline V gene, CDR1 is LNHDA and CDR2 is SQIVND (reference sequence). In nucleotides, the CDR3 is TGTGCCAGTAGTCTCGGACAGGAAGACTACAATGAGCAGTTCTTC. Amino acids: CASSLGQEDYNEQFF.

A single count supports this clone. This sequence joins TRBV7-9 and TRBJ1-2, with TRBD1 matching 8 bases. The trim removed 5 bases at V and 4 bases at J, leaving 6 bases unmatched. The germline gives CDR1 SEHNR, CDR2 FQNEAQ (reference sequence). The CDR3 sequence is 14 residues long. CDR3 sequence (DNA): TGTGCCAGCAGCGATAATGGACAGGGCTATGGCTACACCTTC. Protein product: CASSDNGQGYGYTF.

The rearrangement joins TRBV5-1 to TRBJ1-1, with D perhaps matching TRBD1 (5 bases). Germline V CDR1 and CDR2: SGHRS, YFSETQ. Trimming stripped 10 bases from V and 5 bases from J, with 15 bases between. The CDR3 extends over 12 amino acids. CDR3 nucleotides: TGCGCCTCCTCCGGGGGGGGGACTGAAGCTTTCTTT. Translating it yields CASSGGGTEAFF.

The rearrangement links TRBV11-1 to TRBJ2-2, with D possibly called TRBD1 or TRBD2 (5 bases each). This CDR3 comprises 17 residues. CDR1 and CDR2 from the germline V gene are SGHAT and FQDESV (reference sequence). Trimming shortened V by 2 bases and J by 6 bases, and 19 bases separated the two germline ends. The CDR3 sequence: CASSLRLGTGDAGELFF. Here the CDR3 DNA reads TGTGCCAGCAGCTTAAGGCTCGGGACCGGGGATGCCGGGGAGCTGTTTTTT.

This chain links TRBV9 with TRBJ2-5; D is possibly TRBD2 (5 bases). Trimming shortened V by 3 bases and J by 5 bases, and 17 bases separated the two germline ends. Germline V gene lookup returns CDR1 SGDLS and CDR2 YYNGEE. CDR3 length: 15 amino acids. DNA of the CDR3: TGTGCCAGCAGCGCCAGCTCTGGCGGGTACGAGACCCAGTACTTC. It specifies CASSASSGGYETQYF. Supplemented by reference TRBV9 and TRBJ2-5, the full variable domain reads DSGVTQTPKHLITATGQRVTLRCSPRSGDLSVYWYQQSLDQGLQFLIQYYNGEERAKGNILERFSAQQFPDLHSELNLSSLELGDSALYFCASSASSGGYETQYFGPGTRLLVL.

The chain uses TRBV2 and TRBJ2-2; D gene unclear. The CDR3 sequence is 14 residues long. The germline V and J ends were trimmed by 5 bases and 3 bases, with 10 bases remaining between them. Germline CDR1 and CDR2: SNHLY and FYNNEI. CDR3 amino acids: CASSPPRDTGELFF. CDR3 in DNA: TGTGCCAGCAGTCCCCCCCGGGACACCGGGGAGCTGTTTTTT.

The rearrangement joins TRBV7-8 to TRBJ2-3; 7 nucleotides align to TRBD2. The CDR3 sequence is 15 residues long. Germline V lookup: CDR1 SGHVS, CDR2 FQNEAQ. V gave up 3 bases and J gave up 2 bases; unmatched junction bases: 5. The CDR3 protein is CASSFKAGYTDTQYF. As DNA, the CDR3 is TGTGCCAGCAGCTTTAAAGCGGGGTACACAGATACGCAGTATTTT.